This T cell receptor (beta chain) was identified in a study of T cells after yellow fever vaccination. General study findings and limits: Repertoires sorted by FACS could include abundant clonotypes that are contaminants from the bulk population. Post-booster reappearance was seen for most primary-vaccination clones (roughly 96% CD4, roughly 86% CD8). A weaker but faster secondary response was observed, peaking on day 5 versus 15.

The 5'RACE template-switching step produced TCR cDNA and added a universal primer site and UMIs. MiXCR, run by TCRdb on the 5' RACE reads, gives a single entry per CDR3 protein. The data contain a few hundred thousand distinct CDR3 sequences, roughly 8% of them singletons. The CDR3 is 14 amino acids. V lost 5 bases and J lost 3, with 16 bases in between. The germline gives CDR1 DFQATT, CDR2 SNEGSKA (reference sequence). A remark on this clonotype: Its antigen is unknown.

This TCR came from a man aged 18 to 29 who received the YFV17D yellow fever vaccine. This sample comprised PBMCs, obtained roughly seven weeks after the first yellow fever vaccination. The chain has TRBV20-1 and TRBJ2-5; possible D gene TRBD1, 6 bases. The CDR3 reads CSAETGTLEETQYF. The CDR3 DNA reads TGCAGTGCTGAAACCGGGACATTGGAAGAGACCCAGTACTTC.